These 27 T cell receptor beta chains came from one sample sequenced in a study of Tregs in tolerant kidney transplant recipients. Generated by immunoSEQ multiplex PCR, the TCRdb table keeps only in-frame clones and is missing some. The table lists about 240,000 clones, about four fifths of them singletons, with around 0.68% in the top ten. Material: CD4+ T cells from blood. Source of these receptors: a human donor in good health.

The V and J genes are TRBV19 and TRBJ2-4, with D possibly being TRBD1 or TRBD2 (5 bases each). Germline CDR1 LNHDA, CDR2 SQIVND (reference sequence). The CDR3 consists of 13 residues. V dropped 1 base and J dropped 10 bases, with 11 bases sitting between them. The CDR3 DNA reads TGTGCCAGTAGTATAGGTCCTGGGGGTATTCAGTACTTC. Its translation: CASSIGPGGIQYF. Based on the CDR3 plus reference TRBV19 and TRBJ2-4, the full variable domain is DGGITQSPKYLFRKEGQNVTLSCEQNLNHDAMYWYRQDPGQGLRLIYYSQIVNDFQKGDIAEGYSVSREKKESFPLTVTSAQKNPTAFYLCASSIGPGGIQYFGAGTRLSVL.

This chain uses TRBV6-1 with TRBJ2-5; 9 nucleotides match TRBD2. CDR3 size: 16 residues. The J segment lost 2 bases and the V segment lost 0 bases, leaving 4 bases of the junction unmatched. Germline assignment: CDR1 MNHNS and CDR2 SASEGT. The CDR3 region has the DNA TGTGCCAGCAGTGAAGCGCTAGCGGGGATACAAGAGACCCAGTACTTC. Translating gives CASSEALAGIQETQYF.

The V and J genes are TRBV7-2 and TRBJ2-6, with D possibly TRBD1 on 6 matching bases. The germline CDR1 and CDR2 sequences are SGHTA and FQGNSA. This CDR3 comprises 15 residues. The V end lost 4 bases, the J end lost 2 bases, and 9 bases lay between the germline ends. The CDR3 protein is CASSSRTAGANVLTF. The CDR3 DNA is TGTGCCAGCAGCTCGCGGACAGCTGGGGCCAACGTCCTGACTTTC.

The rearrangement uses TRBV6-1 and TRBJ2-3; 9 nucleotides align to TRBD1. The CDR3 is made up of 15 amino acids. V was pared by 8 bases and J by 8 bases, with 14 bases of the junction left unmatched. The germline CDR1 and CDR2 sequences are MNHNS and SASEGT. CDR3 DNA sequence: TGTGCCAGCTTCACATCCGGGACAGGGAGAGTTACGCAGTATTTT. The encoded protein is CASFTSGTGRVTQYF.

This chain joins TRBV7-2 and TRBJ2-7; tentatively, D is TRBD2 (5 bases). V lost 4 bases and J 5 bases, leaving 15 bases between the germline ends. CDR3 length: 14 amino acids. Germline CDR1 and CDR2: SGHTA and FQGNSA. CDR3 region: CASSSDYGIDEQYF. The CDR3 nucleotides read TGTGCCAGCAGCTCCGACTATGGTATCGACGAGCAGTACTTC.

The chain is built from TRBV7-9 and TRBJ1-1; 9 nucleotides align to TRBD1. Trimming removed 5 bases from V and 10 bases from J; junction bases left unmatched: 8. The CDR3 covers 13 residues. The germline V gene has CDR1 SEHNR and CDR2 FQNEAQ (reference sequence). Here the CDR3 DNA reads TGTGCCAGCAGCCCGGGACAGGGATGGATAGCTTTCTTT. Its translation: CASSPGQGWIAFF.

The chain couples TRBV5-1 to TRBJ2-7; 9 bases fit TRBD2. J was trimmed by 7 bases and V by 0 bases; bases with no gene match: 5. The CDR3 is 14 residues long. Per the germline V gene, CDR1 is SGHRS and CDR2 is YFSETQ. This CDR3 reads CASSLDGSGGEQYF. The CDR3 nucleotides read TGCGCCAGCAGCTTGGATGGTAGCGGGGGAGAGCAGTACTTC.

This sequence joins TRBV14 and TRBJ1-1; D gene ambiguous. The CDR3 runs 14 residues. The germline V gene encodes CDR1 SGHDN and CDR2 FVKESK. The V and J ends lost 0 bases and 9 bases respectively, with 14 bases between them. CDR3 coding DNA: TGTGCCAGCAGCCAAGAGCAGTTTTTTGGCCAAGCTTTCTTT. This codes for CASSQEQFFGQAFF.

V and J are TRBV29-1 and TRBJ2-5, with D perhaps TRBD2 (5 bases). V dropped 3 bases and J dropped 5 bases, with 10 bases sitting between them. The length of the CDR3 is 12 residues. Germline CDR1 and CDR2: SQVTM and ANQGSEA. The CDR3 is CSVDEGEETQYF. In DNA form, the CDR3 reads TGCAGCGTTGACGAGGGTGAGGAGACCCAGTACTTC. Together with reference TRBV29-1 and TRBJ2-5, the CDR3 gives the full variable domain: SAVISQKPSRDICQRGTSLTIQCQVDSQVTMMFWYRQQPGQSLTLIATANQGSEATYESGFVIDKFPISRPNLTFSTLTVSNMSPEDSSIYLCSVDEGEETQYFGPGTRLLVL.

With respect to this clone: The same CDR3 is also encoded by other DNA sequences in this sample. This rearrangement joins TRBV5-5 to TRBJ1-5; 8 nucleotides match TRBD1. The germline gives CDR1 SGHKS, CDR2 YYEKEE (reference sequence). The CDR3 has 14 amino acids. J lost 2 bases, V lost 3 bases, and 1 base had no gene match. The chain's CDR3 is CASSSGGGNQPQHF. CDR3 coding DNA: TGTGCCAGCAGCTCAGGGGGCGGCAATCAGCCCCAGCATTTT.

About this clone itself: This sample also contains other DNA sequences that code for the same CDR3. This chain connects TRBV6-5 to TRBJ1-1, with a weak D call TRBD1 (5 bases). This CDR3 is 12 amino acids long. V shed 3 bases and J shed 5 bases, with 7 bases lying between them. Germline CDR1 reads MNHEY; CDR2 reads SVGAGI. CDR3 bases: TGTGCCAGCAGTTATGGGGGGACTGAAGCTTTCTTT. Its translation is CASSYGGTEAFF.

The chain couples TRBV6-5 to TRBJ2-2; no clear D. The germline CDR1 and CDR2 sequences are MNHEY and SVGAGI. V gave up 4 bases and J gave up 4 bases, with 10 bases separating them. CDR3 length: 14 amino acids. The CDR3 loop reads CASSFAYFTGELFF. Here the CDR3 DNA reads TGTGCCAGCAGTTTTGCGTACTTCACCGGGGAGCTGTTTTTT.

The chain recombines TRBV5-1 with TRBJ1-5; TRBD1 matches 12 bases. V was clipped by 2 bases and J by 13 bases; unmatched bases: 7. Germline CDR1 and CDR2: SGHRS and YFSETQ. The CDR3 runs to 14 residues. The CDR3 DNA reads TGCGCCAGCAGCTTTGGGACAGGGGGCGACCCGCAGCATTTT. Its protein product is CASSFGTGGDPQHF. The variable domain in full, with the rest retrieved from reference TRBV5-1 and TRBJ1-5, is KAGVTQTPRYLIKTRGQQVTLSCSPISGHRSVSWYQQTPGQGLQFLFEYFSETQRNKGNFPGRFSGRQFSNSRSEMNVSTLELGDSALYLCASSFGTGGDPQHFGDGTRLSIL.

The chain employs TRBV5-5 and TRBJ2-5; 9 nucleotides align to TRBD1. This CDR3 spans 16 amino acids. V lost 4 bases to trimming and J lost 5 bases; unmatched junction nucleotides: 12. Germline V CDR1 and CDR2: SGHKS, YYEKEE (reference sequence). CDR3 sequence reads: CASSPGGTGTFETQYF. The CDR3 DNA follows: TGTGCCAGCAGCCCGGGCGGGACAGGGACTTTTGAGACCCAGTACTTC. Variable domain in full (rest from reference TRBV5-5 and TRBJ2-5): DAGVTQSPTHLIKTRGQQVTLRCSPISGHKSVSWYQQVLGQGPQFIFQYYEKEERGRGNFPDRFSARQFPNYSSELNVNALLLGDSALYLCASSPGGTGTFETQYFGPGTRLLVL.

This chain uses TRBV20-1 with TRBJ1-1; D is unclear. The CDR3 is 10 residues long. V was trimmed by 5 bases and J by 11 bases, leaving 12 bases between them. CDR1 is DFQATT and CDR2 is SNEGSKA in the germline V gene (reference sequence). CDR3 protein: CSAGGRQAFF. The DNA of the CDR3 is TGCAGTGCTGGCGGAAGGCAGGCTTTCTTT.

The chain links TRBV25-1 to TRBJ1-2; D is undetermined. Germline V gene lookup returns CDR1 MGHDK and CDR2 SYGVNS. V lost 3 bases, J lost 0 bases, and 14 bases lay in between. CDR3 length equals 16 residues. This CDR3 reads CASSDYQEDSNYGYTF. The CDR3 coding sequence is TGTGCCAGCAGTGATTACCAGGAGGATTCTAACTATGGCTACACCTTC.

This clone was seen a handful of times. This sequence joins TRBV10-1 and TRBJ2-2, with unresolved D. V was shortened by 5 bases and J by 6 bases, with 7 bases between the two germline ends. Looked up from germline, CDR1 is WNHNN and CDR2 is SYGVQD (reference sequence). This CDR3 has 12 amino acids. As DNA, the CDR3 is TGCGCCAGCAGTACCGGTCCCGGGGAGCTGTTTTTT. The encoded protein is CASSTGPGELFF.

This chain joins TRBV2 and TRBJ2-6; no clear D gene. Germline lookup yields CDR1 SNHLY and CDR2 FYNNEI. V was clipped by 2 bases and J by 2 bases, with 7 bases between them. The CDR3 totals 15 residues. As DNA, the CDR3 is TGTGCCAGCAGTGAACTCCAAACTGGGGCCAACGTCCTGACTTTC. Encoded protein: CASSELQTGANVLTF.

This clone was seen a handful of times. The chain carries TRBV9 and TRBJ2-7, with D maybe TRBD1 (6 bases). Trimming took off 3 bases at V and 0 bases at J, with 10 bases between the two ends. The CDR3 extends over 14 amino acids. CDR1 is SGDLS, CDR2 YYNGEE, per germline. The CDR3: CASSEGQPSYEQYF. DNA of the CDR3: TGTGCCAGCAGCGAGGGACAACCCTCCTACGAGCAGTACTTC.

The chain carries TRBV5-8 and TRBJ2-3; 8 nucleotides align to TRBD1. The CDR3 totals 17 residues. V was pared by 0 bases and J by 0 bases, with 6 bases of the junction left unmatched. Germline CDR1 SGHTS, CDR2 YDEGEE. The CDR3 nucleotides are TGTGCCAGCAGCTTGGGCCGGACAGGGTTGAGCACAGATACGCAGTATTTT. This gives the protein CASSLGRTGLSTDTQYF.

The chain joins TRBV7-9 to TRBJ2-5, with 7 bases lining up with TRBD2. Germline V CDR1 and CDR2: SEHNR, FQNEAQ (reference sequence). This CDR3 region has 15 residues. The V segment lost 0 bases and the J segment 2 bases; nucleotides outside the gene matches: 3. The DNA of the CDR3 is TGTGCCAGCAGCTTAGCAGCGGGGAAACAAGAGACCCAGTACTTC. Amino acids: CASSLAAGKQETQYF.

The chain has TRBV6-1 and TRBJ1-2, with a possible D match to TRBD1 (6 bases). In germline, CDR1 is MNHNS, CDR2 SASEGT. The V end lost 7 bases, the J end lost 4 bases, and 10 bases lay between the germline ends. The CDR3 extends over 12 amino acids. CDR3 amino acids: CASTDSGYGYTF. The CDR3 nucleotides are TGTGCCAGCACGGACAGCGGCTATGGCTACACCTTC.

This chain connects TRBV10-2 to TRBJ1-2; TRBD1 is a possible D gene (5 bases). The CDR3 is 15 amino acids. Trimming shortened V by 3 bases and J by 8 bases, and 19 bases separated the two germline ends. Germline CDR1 WSHSY, CDR2 SAAADI. In DNA form, the CDR3 reads TGCGCCAGCAGTGATGTGAGGGGCTCACGCGGGGGCTACACCTTC. It translates to CASSDVRGSRGGYTF.

The J gene is TRBJ2-7, the V gene TRBV2, with 9 bases matching TRBD1. This CDR3 comprises 15 residues. Trimming cost V 5 bases and J 2 bases; bases outside gene matches: 7. The germline V gene encodes CDR1 SNHLY and CDR2 FYNNEI. The CDR3 region has the DNA TGTGCCAGCAGTCGGGCCGGGACAGGGACCTACGAGCAGTACTTC. It yields the protein CASSRAGTGTYEQYF.

The chain recombines TRBV5-6 with TRBJ1-4, with TRBD1 matching 12 bases. Germline V lookup: CDR1 SGHDT, CDR2 YYEEEE. The J segment lost 6 bases and the V segment lost 4 bases, leaving 4 bases of the junction unmatched. This CDR3 has 15 residues. The CDR3 DNA sequence: TGTGCCAGCAGCCTTGGGACAGGGGGCGATGAAAAACTGTTTTTT. This codes for CASSLGTGGDEKLFF.

This chain joins TRBV6-4 and TRBJ1-2; 9 nucleotides line up with TRBD1. Per the germline V gene, CDR1 is MRHNA and CDR2 is SNTAGT. The J segment lost 4 bases and the V segment lost 3 bases, leaving 3 bases of the junction unmatched. This CDR3 is built from 14 residues. Here the CDR3 reads CASSDPDRGYGYTF. The DNA of the CDR3 is TGTGCCAGCAGTGATCCGGACAGGGGCTATGGCTACACCTTC.

This clone was counted between two and nine times. The V and J genes are TRBV27 and TRBJ2-7; 9 nucleotides align to TRBD2. The V gene's germline CDR1 is MNHEY and CDR2 SMNVEV (reference sequence). Trimming at V came to 5 bases and at J to 4 bases, leaving 9 bases not matched to a gene. The CDR3 is 15 residues long. CDR3 residues: CASSLISGSRYEQYF. The CDR3 DNA is TGTGCCAGCAGTCTCATTAGCGGGAGTCGATACGAGCAGTACTTC.